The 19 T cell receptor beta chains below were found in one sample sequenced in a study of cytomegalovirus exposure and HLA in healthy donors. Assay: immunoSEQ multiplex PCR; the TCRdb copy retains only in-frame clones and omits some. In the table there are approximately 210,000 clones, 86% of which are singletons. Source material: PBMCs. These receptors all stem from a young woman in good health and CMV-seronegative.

CDR3 DNA: TGTGCCAGCAGCTTGGGCCGAGGGATCACAGATACGCAGTATTTT. Encoded protein: CASSLGRGITDTQYF. The chain employs TRBV5-4 and TRBJ2-3; D perhaps matches TRBD2 (5 bases). V gave up 0 bases and J gave up 2 bases, with 10 bases separating them. CDR1 is SGHNT and CDR2 is YYREEE in the germline V gene (reference sequence). CDR3 length equals 15 residues. The full variable domain, with the rest looked up from reference TRBV5-4 and TRBJ2-3, is ETGVTQSPTHLIKTRGQQVTLRCSSQSGHNTVSWYQQALGQGPQFIFQYYREEENGRGNFPPRFSGLQFPNYSSELNVNALELDDSALYLCASSLGRGITDTQYFGPGTRLTVL.

The CDR3 DNA sequence: TGTGCCAGCAGCAGCTACAGGGGGCAAGAGACCCAGTACTTC. Protein sequence: CASSSYRGQETQYF. The chain couples TRBV7-9 to TRBJ2-5; 8 bases are shared with TRBD1. Trimming at V came to 5 bases and at J to 2 bases, leaving 4 bases not matched to a gene. The CDR3 sequence is 14 residues long. The germline gives CDR1 SEHNR, CDR2 FQNEAQ (reference sequence). Using reference TRBV7-9 and TRBJ2-5 for the parts outside the CDR3, the full variable domain is DTGVSQNPRHKITKRGQNVTFRCDPISEHNRLYWYRQTLGQGPEFLTYFQNEAQLEKSRLLSDRFSAERPKGSFSTLEIQRTEQGDSAMYLCASSSYRGQETQYFGPGTRLLVL.

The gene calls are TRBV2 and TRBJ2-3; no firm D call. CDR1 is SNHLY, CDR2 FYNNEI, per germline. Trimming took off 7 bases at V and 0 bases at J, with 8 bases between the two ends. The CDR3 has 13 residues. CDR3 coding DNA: TGTGCCAGCATTGATCATAGCACAGATACGCAGTATTTT. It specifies CASIDHSTDTQYF.

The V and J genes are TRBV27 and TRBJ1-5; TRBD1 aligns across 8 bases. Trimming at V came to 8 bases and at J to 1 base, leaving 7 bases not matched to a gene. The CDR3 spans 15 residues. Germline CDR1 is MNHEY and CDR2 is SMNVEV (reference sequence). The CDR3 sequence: CASRRDRRSNQPQHF. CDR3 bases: TGTGCCAGCCGACGGGACAGGCGAAGCAATCAGCCCCAGCATTTT.

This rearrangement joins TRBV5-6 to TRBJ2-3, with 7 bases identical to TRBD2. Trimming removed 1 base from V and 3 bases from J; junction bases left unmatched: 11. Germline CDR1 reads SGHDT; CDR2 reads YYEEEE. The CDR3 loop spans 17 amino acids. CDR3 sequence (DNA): TGTGCCAGCAGCTTGTTCAGAGGGAGGGCCCTTACAGATACGCAGTATTTT. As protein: CASSLFRGRALTDTQYF.

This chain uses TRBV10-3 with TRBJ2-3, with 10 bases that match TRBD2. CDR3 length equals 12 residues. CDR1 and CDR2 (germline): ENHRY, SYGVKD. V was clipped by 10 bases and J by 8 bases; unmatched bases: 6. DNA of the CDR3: TGTGCCACGAAAGGGACTAGCGTTACGCAGTATTTT. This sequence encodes CATKGTSVTQYF.

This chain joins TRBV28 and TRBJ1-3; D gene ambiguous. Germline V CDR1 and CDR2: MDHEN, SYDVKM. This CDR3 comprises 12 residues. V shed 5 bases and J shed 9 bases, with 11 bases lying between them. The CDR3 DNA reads TGTGCCAGCAGTCGTCGTGTTAGCACCATATATTTT. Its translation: CASSRRVSTIYF.

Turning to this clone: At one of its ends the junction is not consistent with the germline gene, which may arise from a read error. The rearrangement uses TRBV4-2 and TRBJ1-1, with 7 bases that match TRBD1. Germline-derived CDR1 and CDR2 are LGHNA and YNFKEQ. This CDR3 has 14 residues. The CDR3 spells CASSQERSRGGAAF. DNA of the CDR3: TGTGCCAGCAGCCAAGAGAGGTCGAGAGGGGGCGCGGCTTTT.

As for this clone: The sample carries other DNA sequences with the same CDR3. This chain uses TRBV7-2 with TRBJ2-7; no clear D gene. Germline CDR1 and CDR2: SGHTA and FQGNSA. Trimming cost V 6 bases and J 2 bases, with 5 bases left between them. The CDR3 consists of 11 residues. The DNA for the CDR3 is TGTGCCAGCAGTTCAACCTACGAGCAGTACTTC. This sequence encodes CASSSTYEQYF. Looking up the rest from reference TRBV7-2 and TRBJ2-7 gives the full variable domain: GAGVSQSPSNKVTEKGKDVELRCDPISGHTALYWYRQSLGQGLEFLIYFQGNSAPDKSGLPSDRFSAERTGGSVSTLTIQRTQQEDSAVYLCASSSTYEQYFGPGTRLTVT.

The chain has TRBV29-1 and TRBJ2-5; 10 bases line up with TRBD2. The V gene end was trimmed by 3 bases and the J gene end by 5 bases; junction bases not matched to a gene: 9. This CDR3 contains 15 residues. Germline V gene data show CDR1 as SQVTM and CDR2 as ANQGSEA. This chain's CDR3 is CSVDGAGGPGETQYF. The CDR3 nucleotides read TGCAGCGTTGATGGAGCGGGAGGGCCGGGGGAGACCCAGTACTTC.

CDR3 region: CASSRGQGIYEQYF. In DNA form, the CDR3 reads TGTGCCAGTAGTCGGGGACAGGGGATATACGAGCAGTACTTC. V gene TRBV19 combines with J gene TRBJ2-7, with 10 bases aligning to TRBD1. The CDR3 consists of 14 residues. V trimming: 5 bases; J trimming: 4 bases; junction bases outside the gene matches: 5. Germline loops: CDR1 LNHDA, CDR2 SQIVND (reference sequence).

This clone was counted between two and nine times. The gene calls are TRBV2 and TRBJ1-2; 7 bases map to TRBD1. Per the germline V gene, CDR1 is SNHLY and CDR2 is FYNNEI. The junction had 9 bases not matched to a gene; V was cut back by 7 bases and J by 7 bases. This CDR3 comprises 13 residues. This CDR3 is CASTIEGTAGYTF. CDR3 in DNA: TGTGCCAGCACCATAGAAGGGACAGCTGGCTACACCTTC.

CDR3 residues: CASSIGQGDGTEAFF. DNA of the CDR3: TGTGCCAGTAGTATAGGACAGGGGGATGGGACTGAAGCTTTCTTT. V is TRBV19 and J is TRBJ1-1, with 9 nucleotides matching TRBD1. The CDR3 runs 15 residues. With V trimmed by 1 base and J by 5 bases, 5 bases remained unmatched. CDR1 is LNHDA, CDR2 SQIVND, per germline (reference sequence).

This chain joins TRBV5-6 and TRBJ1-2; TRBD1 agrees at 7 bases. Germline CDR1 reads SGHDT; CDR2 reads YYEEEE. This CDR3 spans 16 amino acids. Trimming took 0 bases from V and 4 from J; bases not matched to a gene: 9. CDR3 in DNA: TGTGCCAGCAGCTTGGGGCCAGGGGGTTCCAGCTATGGCTACACCTTC. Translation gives CASSLGPGGSSYGYTF.

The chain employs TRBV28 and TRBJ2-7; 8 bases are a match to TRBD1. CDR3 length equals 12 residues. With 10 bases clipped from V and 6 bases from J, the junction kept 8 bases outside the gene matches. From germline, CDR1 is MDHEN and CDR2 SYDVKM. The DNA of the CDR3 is TGTGCCACAAGGACAGGGTTCCGCGAGCAGTACTTC. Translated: CATRTGFREQYF.

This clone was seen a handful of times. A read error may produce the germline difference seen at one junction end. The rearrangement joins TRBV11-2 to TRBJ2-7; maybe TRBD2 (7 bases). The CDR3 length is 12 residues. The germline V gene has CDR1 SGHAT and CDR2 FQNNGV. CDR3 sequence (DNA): TGTGCCAGCAGCCCTACCGGGGGGCGGCTGGGGTTC. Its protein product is CASSPTGGRLGF.

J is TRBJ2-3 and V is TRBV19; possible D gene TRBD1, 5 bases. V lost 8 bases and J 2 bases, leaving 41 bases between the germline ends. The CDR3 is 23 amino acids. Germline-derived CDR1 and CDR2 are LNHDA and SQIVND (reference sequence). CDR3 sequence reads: CASDIGRTLPAIPSAWATDTQYF. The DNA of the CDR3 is TGTGCCAGTGACATTGGACGGACACTTCCCGCTATTCCTTCGGCATGGGCCACAGATACGCAGTATTTT.

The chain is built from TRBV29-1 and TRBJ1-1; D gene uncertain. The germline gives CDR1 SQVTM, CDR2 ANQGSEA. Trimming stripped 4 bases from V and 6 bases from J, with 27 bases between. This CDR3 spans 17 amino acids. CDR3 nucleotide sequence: TGCAGCGTTGCTTTGAGAATAGGAAGTACGGGGTTGGCTGAAGCTTTCTTT. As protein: CSVALRIGSTGLAEAFF.

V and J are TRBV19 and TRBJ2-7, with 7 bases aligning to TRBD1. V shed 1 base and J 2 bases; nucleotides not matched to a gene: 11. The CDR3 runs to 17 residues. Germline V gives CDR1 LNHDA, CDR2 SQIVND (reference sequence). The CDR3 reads CASSIAGSGTAPYEQYF. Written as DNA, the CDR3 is TGTGCCAGTAGTATAGCCGGTTCGGGGACAGCCCCCTACGAGCAGTACTTC.